The entry that follows covers one TCR beta chain sequence. What it recognizes is unknown. The data stem from a study of T-cell memory formation after mild COVID-19. Across the study: For the most part, TCR clusters were specific to one donor.

Germline lookup yields CDR1 SGHTA and CDR2 FQGTGA. Trimming pared 5 bases from V and 4 bases from J, leaving 11 bases between. The CDR3 spans 13 residues. TCR alpha and TCR beta cDNA libraries with sample barcodes and UMIs came from 5'RACE using constant-segment primers. TCRdb reprocessed the 5' RACE reads with MiXCR, giving one entry per CDR3 protein. The table records some 150,000 distinct CDR3 sequences, about 19% of them present only once. Findings and limits, study-wide: Contracting clones from day 15 to 85 showed balanced CD4/CD8; later expanders favored CD4+. SARS-CoV-2 specificity was not confirmed for second-wave clones peaking on day 37.

This TCR was sampled from an adult woman who had mild COVID-19 (a few samples of this study predate the infection). Cell type and time point are not known. The specimen sequenced was PBMCs or a T cell subset sorted from them (not recorded which). V and J are TRBV7-3 and TRBJ1-2; possible D gene TRBD1, 6 bases. CDR3 sequence (DNA): TGTGCCAGCAGCCCCGGACAGATCTATGGCTACACCTTC. Amino acid sequence: CASSPGQIYGYTF.